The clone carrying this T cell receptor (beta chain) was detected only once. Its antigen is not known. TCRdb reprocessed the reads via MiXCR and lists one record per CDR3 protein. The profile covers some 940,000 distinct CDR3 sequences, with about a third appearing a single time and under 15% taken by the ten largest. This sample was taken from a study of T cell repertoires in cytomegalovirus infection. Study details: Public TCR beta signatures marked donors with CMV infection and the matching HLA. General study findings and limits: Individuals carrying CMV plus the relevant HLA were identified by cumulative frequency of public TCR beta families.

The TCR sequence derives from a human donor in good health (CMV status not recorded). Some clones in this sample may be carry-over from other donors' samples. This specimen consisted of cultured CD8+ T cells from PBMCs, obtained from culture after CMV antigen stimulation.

The CDR3 region has the DNA TGCGCCAGCAGCCAAGGCGGGAGAAGTTACACCTTC. Translation gives CASSQGGRSYTF. The chain links TRBV4-3 to TRBJ1-2; D ambiguous. The germline gives CDR1 LGHNA, CDR2 YSLEER. The CDR3 extends over 12 amino acids. With 1 base removed from V and 11 bases from J, the gap between germline ends came to 11 bases.